This T cell receptor beta chain was profiled in a study of cytomegalovirus exposure and HLA in healthy donors. Looked up from germline, CDR1 is SGDLS and CDR2 is YYNGEE. This CDR3 is built from 16 residues. The junction had 4 bases not matched to a gene; V was cut back by 3 bases and J by 0 bases. Clones were read by immunoSEQ multiplex PCR, and TCRdb kept only the in-frame ones, dropping some. The data show approximately 220,000 clones, 65% to 85% seen once. This sequence joins TRBV9 and TRBJ2-1; TRBD2 aligns across 9 bases. This receptor was identified in a woman in her 30s in good health and CMV-seropositive. Sequenced material: PBMCs. DNA for the CDR3: TGTGCCAGCAGCGCCTATAGCGGGAGCTCCTACAATGAGCAGTTCTTC. Its protein product is CASSAYSGSSYNEQFF. Combining the CDR3 with reference TRBV9 and TRBJ2-1 gives the whole variable domain DSGVTQTPKHLITATGQRVTLRCSPRSGDLSVYWYQQSLDQGLQFLIQYYNGEERAKGNILERFSAQQFPDLHSELNLSSLELGDSALYFCASSAYSGSSYNEQFFGPGTRLTVL.